This T cell receptor beta chain was sequenced during a study of blood T cell repertoires in COVID-19. Turning to the study itself: Both acute and convalescent COVID-19 samples were obtained from the United States, Italy and Spain. T cells, B-cell-depleted T cells, or PBMCs supplied cDNA or gDNA.

The CDR3 extends over 18 amino acids. V dropped 3 bases and J dropped 0 bases, with 15 bases sitting between them. Germline lookup yields CDR1 LGHNA and CDR2 YSLEER. Study processing details: Amplification from reference gene primers served as the basis for estimated nucleated cell counts. Repertoires were generated with immunoSEQ multiplex PCR, while TCRdb's copy carries only in-frame clones and drops some. That table is the source of V, J and clone size, and D and trimming were worked out from the DNA. The repertoire holds just under 300,000 clones, around 86% seen once, with 1% to 1.5% in the top ten.

The rearrangement links TRBV4-3 to TRBJ2-6; maybe TRBD2 (5 bases). The sequenced sample was peripheral blood. This clonotype was sampled from a man in his 70s with acute or convalescent COVID-19. CDR3 nucleotide sequence: TGCGCCAGCAGCCAGACCGGGATCACAAGCTCTGGGGCCAACGTCCTGACTTTC. Its protein is CASSQTGITSSGANVLTF.